These 7 T cell receptor beta chains came from one sample sequenced in a study of T-cell reconstitution after alpha-beta-depleted transplantation in children (dated by TCRdb to about 2016). The intended sense of this specimen's treatment or condition label: allogeneic hematopoietic cell transplantation with graft depleted of TCRalphabeta T cells and CD19 B cells. Libraries were constructed by PCR. The sample was run on an Illumina HiSeq 2500. TCR libraries were prepared with molecular barcoding, using unique molecular identifiers to normalize TCRbeta repertoire quantification. TCRdb's own reprocessing of the public reads used fastp at Q25 and MiXCR and kept productive beta chains. Under each unique CDR3 protein, matching rows form one entry showing the most common genes and DNA. The sample table holds fewer than 550,000 distinct CDR3 sequences, of which around 10% were seen once. The ten largest make up approximately 15% of the sample.

The sample consisted of PBMCs, mostly from graft donor cells, taken 180 days after TCRalphabeta/CD19-depleted stem cell transplant. These receptors originate from a female patient under 10 years old who had a stem cell transplant for aplastic anemia, so the T cells may come from the graft donor.

In its sample, this clonotype was seen a few times. The genes are TRBV20-1 and TRBJ2-3; tentatively, D is TRBD1 or TRBD2 (5 bases each). The CDR3 totals 13 residues. V was clipped by 6 bases and J by 1 base, with 11 bases between them. The germline gives CDR1 DFQATT, CDR2 SNEGSKA (reference sequence). CDR3 residues: CSATGDRTDTQYF. The DNA of the CDR3 is TGCAGTGCGACCGGGGACCGCACAGATACGCAGTATTTT.

Here the CDR3 reads CASSSDRRFYEQYF. CDR3 in DNA: TGTGCCAGCAGCAGTGACAGAAGGTTCTACGAGCAGTACTTC. V usage is TRBV28 and J usage is TRBJ2-7, with D perhaps TRBD1 (5 bases). CDR1 is MDHEN, CDR2 SYDVKM, per germline. The CDR3 contains 14 residues. Trimming stripped 6 bases from V and 3 bases from J, with 15 bases between.

The chain uses TRBV27 and TRBJ2-1; D not resolved. Germline-derived CDR1 and CDR2 are MNHEY and SMNVEV (reference sequence). CDR3 size: 14 residues. Trimming shortened V by 3 bases and J by 6 bases, and 12 bases separated the two germline ends. The CDR3 loop reads CASSFEKGINEQFF. In DNA, the CDR3 is TGTGCCAGCAGTTTTGAGAAGGGAATCAATGAGCAGTTCTTC.

This clonotype showed up just a few times. The genes are TRBV29-1 and TRBJ2-3; a possible D gene is TRBD1 (6 bases). Trimming removed 6 bases at V and 0 bases at J, with 19 bases between. The CDR3 is 16 amino acids. Germline loops: CDR1 SQVTM, CDR2 ANQGSEA. DNA of the CDR3: TGCAGCGTCGGAGTACGGGACACCGATAGCACAGATACGCAGTATTTT. It is translated as CSVGVRDTDSTDTQYF.

This clonotype has ten or more counts. The chain carries TRBV6-5 and TRBJ2-5, with TRBD1 identical over 8 bases. The CDR3 spans 17 residues. Looked up from germline, CDR1 is MNHEY and CDR2 is SVGAGI. With V trimmed by 6 bases and J by 2 bases, 14 bases remained unmatched. CDR3 sequence: CASSPPLGQGAQETQYF. CDR3 DNA sequence: TGTGCCAGCAGCCCACCCCTCGGACAGGGCGCTCAAGAGACCCAGTACTTC.

This clonotype was counted only a few times. V usage is TRBV12-3 or TRBV12-4 and J usage is TRBJ2-2, with D possibly TRBD1 on 6 matching bases. CDR3 length: 13 amino acids. The germline V and J ends were trimmed by 5 bases and 6 bases, with 10 bases remaining between them. The CDR3, as DNA: TGTGCCAGCAGTCCGAACAGGGCCGGGGAGCTGTTTTTT. Its protein product is CASSPNRAGELFF.

The gene calls are TRBV20-1 and TRBJ1-1, with unresolved D. CDR3 size: 14 residues. Germline CDR1 is DFQATT and CDR2 is SNEGSKA (reference sequence). The V end was cut by 0 bases, the J end by 1 base, with 9 bases between. The CDR3 region has the DNA TGCAGTGCTAGAGATCGCAGTTCGAACACTGAAGCTTTCTTT. Translated, it gives CSARDRSSNTEAFF.